The clone carrying this T cell receptor (beta chain) was found many times. The antigen remains unidentified. The data originate from a study of glioma-infiltrating T cells. Overall study findings and caveats: Only very few CDR3 sequences appeared in both tissue and blood. Above-expected tissue-blood divergence occurred in all gliomas, most in low-grade ones.

Using RNA template, CDR3s of TCR alpha and beta were amplified with iRepertoire arm-PCR. Input was 100-400 ng of tissue mRNA or PBMC total RNA. TCRdb re-called the multiplex PCR reads with MiXCR, one entry per CDR3 protein. The sample contains under 130,000 distinct CDR3 sequences, approximately 28% of which appear only once. V shed 9 bases and J shed 0 bases, with 12 bases lying between them. The CDR3 sequence is 13 residues long. The chain combines TRBV12-3 or TRBV12-4 with TRBJ2-7; D gene uncertain. The TCR originated in a human donor with low-grade glioma or glioblastoma, undergoing nonglioma brain surgery, or in good health (not recorded which). The specimen sequenced was glioma tissue, nonneoplastic brain tissue, or PBMCs (not recorded which). The CDR3: CASTTFLSYEQYF. The CDR3 DNA reads as TGTGCCAGTACTACATTTCTCTCCTACGAGCAGTACTTC.